Shown below are 5 T cell receptor beta chains from a single sample sequenced in a study of blood T cell repertoires in COVID-19. Clones were read by immunoSEQ multiplex PCR, and TCRdb kept only the in-frame ones, dropping some. The sample lists fewer than 350,000 clones, around 86% occurring once. Material for sequencing was peripheral blood. These TCRs come from a woman in her twenties or thirties who had recovered from COVID-19.

In its sample, this clone was seen a few times. The V call is TRBV4-2, the J call TRBJ2-7; the D gene is possibly TRBD2 (5 bases). The ends were cut back, 3 bases at V and 6 bases at J, with 12 bases in the middle. Germline CDR1 LGHNA, CDR2 YNFKEQ. This CDR3 has 13 amino acids. CDR3 sequence reads: CASSQEYSGEQYF. The CDR3 region has the DNA TGTGCCAGCAGCCAGGAATACAGCGGCGAGCAGTACTTC.

This clone showed up just a few times. The chain couples TRBV5-4 to TRBJ2-7, with a possible D match to TRBD2 (7 bases). The CDR3 runs 15 residues. The V end lost 4 bases, the J end lost 4 bases, and 18 bases lay between the germline ends. From germline, CDR1 is SGHNT and CDR2 YYREEE (reference sequence). The CDR3 spells CASSPGGSGAYEQYF. DNA of the CDR3: TGTGCCAGCAGCCCCGGGGGGTCAGGGGCTTACGAGCAGTACTTC.

This chain joins TRBV19 and TRBJ1-1; 8 positions agree with TRBD1. CDR3 length equals 16 residues. The trim removed 4 bases at V and 4 bases at J, leaving 11 bases unmatched. Germline lookup yields CDR1 LNHDA and CDR2 SQIVND (reference sequence). The CDR3 sequence is CASSTPGQAAFTEAFF. CDR3 DNA: TGTGCCAGTAGTACCCCGGGACAGGCTGCTTTCACTGAAGCTTTCTTT. The entire variable domain, with the rest obtained from reference TRBV19 and TRBJ1-1, is as follows: DGGITQSPKYLFRKEGQNVTLSCEQNLNHDAMYWYRQDPGQGLRLIYYSQIVNDFQKGDIAEGYSVSREKKESFPLTVTSAQKNPTAFYLCASSTPGQAAFTEAFFGQGTRLTVV.

The V gene is TRBV5-4, the J gene TRBJ2-5; TRBD2 matches 8 bases. The ends lost 4 bases at V and 5 bases at J; junction bases unmatched: 7. The germline V gene has CDR1 SGHNT and CDR2 YYREEE (reference sequence). The length of the CDR3 is 14 residues. The CDR3 here is CASSPRGGGETQYF. CDR3 DNA: TGTGCCAGCAGCCCACGGGGGGGCGGCGAGACCCAGTACTTC. Full variable domain (remainder filled in from reference TRBV5-4 and TRBJ2-5): ETGVTQSPTHLIKTRGQQVTLRCSSQSGHNTVSWYQQALGQGPQFIFQYYREEENGRGNFPPRFSGLQFPNYSSELNVNALELDDSALYLCASSPRGGGETQYFGPGTRLLVL.

V usage is TRBV6-2 or TRBV6-3 and J usage is TRBJ1-1; maybe TRBD1 (5 bases). Germline V gene lookup returns CDR1 MNHEY and CDR2 SVGEGT. V was pared by 6 bases and J by 3 bases, with 17 bases between. The CDR3 covers 15 residues. The CDR3, as DNA: TGTGCCAGCAGCTCCCAAGCCGGGGGGTACACTGAAGCTTTCTTT. Its protein product is CASSSQAGGYTEAFF.